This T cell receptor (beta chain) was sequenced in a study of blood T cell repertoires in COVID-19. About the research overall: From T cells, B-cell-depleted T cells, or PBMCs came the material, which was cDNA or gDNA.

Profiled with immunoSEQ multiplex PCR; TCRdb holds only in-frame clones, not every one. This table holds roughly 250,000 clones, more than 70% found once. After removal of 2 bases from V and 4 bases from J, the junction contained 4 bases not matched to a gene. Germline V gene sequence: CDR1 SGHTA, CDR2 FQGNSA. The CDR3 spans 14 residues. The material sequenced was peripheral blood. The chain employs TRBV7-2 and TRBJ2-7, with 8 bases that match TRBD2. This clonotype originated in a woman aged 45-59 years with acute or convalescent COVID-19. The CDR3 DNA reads TGTGCCAGCAGCTTAAAAGCGGGAGATTACGAGCAGTACTTC. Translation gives CASSLKAGDYEQYF.